This T cell receptor (beta chain) is drawn from a study of graft-versus-host responses after intestinal transplantation. Study details: Each of the recipients got a multivisceral, liver-intestinal, or isolated intestinal transplant. Every transplant recipient was induced with anti-thymocyte globulin, then maintained on tacrolimus and steroids for two to three years. Study findings and constraints: Some GvH clones appeared in ileal mucosa or blood before recipient bone marrow. Early after transplant, HvG clones declined as circulating GvH clones peaked.

A remark on this clone: What it binds is not known.

The assay was immunoSEQ multiplex PCR, and TCRdb's table has in-frame clones only and misses some. The sample contains some 7,100 clones, around 72% of which appear only once. Lymphocytes from graft epithelium and lamina propria were isolated. Here the sequenced sample was ileum tissue, taken 226 days after intestinal transplant. This sequence originates from a human patient who received an intestinal transplant, so some T cells may come from the graft donor.

The CDR3 spells CASSNQGNTEAFF. CDR3 in DNA: TGTGCCAGCTCGAACCAGGGGAACACTGAAGCTTTCTTT. The gene calls are TRBV18 and TRBJ1-1; tentatively, D is TRBD1 (5 bases). The V end lost 6 bases, the J end lost 1 base, and 9 bases lay between the germline ends. The CDR3 length is 13 residues. Germline V gene sequence: CDR1 KGHSH, CDR2 LQKENI. Variable domain in full (rest from reference TRBV18 and TRBJ1-1): NAGVMQNPRHLVRRRGQEARLRCSPMKGHSHVYWYRQLPEEGLKFMVYLQKENIIDESGMPKERFSAEFPKEGPSILRIQQVVRGDSAAYFCASSNQGNTEAFFGQGTRLTVV.